This T cell receptor (beta chain) derives from a study of T cell changes during pregnancy in multiple sclerosis. This table comes from immunoSEQ multiplex PCR, and its TCRdb copy is limited to in-frame clones, with some not included. The data contain 30,000 to 35,000 clones, about 92% of them seen just once; the ten biggest clones take up 0.44%. In germline, CDR1 is ENHRY, CDR2 SYGVKD. The CDR3 contains 16 residues. Trimming stripped 5 bases from V and 0 bases from J, with 13 bases between. This clonotype was sampled from a female donor in good health, enrolled as a control in a pregnancy study. Here the sequenced sample was CD4+ T cells from peripheral blood mononuclear cells, taken in the second trimester of pregnancy. This chain joins TRBV10-3 and TRBJ1-4, with D perhaps TRBD1 (6 bases). CDR3: CAISSGEGATNEKLFF. In DNA, the CDR3 is TGTGCCATCAGTTCAGGGGAAGGAGCAACTAATGAAAAACTGTTTTTT.